These 29 T cell receptor beta chains originate from one sample sequenced in a study of T cell repertoires in cytomegalovirus infection. MiXCR, run by TCRdb on the reads, gives a single entry per CDR3 protein. Here the sample spans 250,000 or so distinct CDR3 sequences, roughly 9.1% being singletons. The sequenced sample was PBMCs. These TCRs come from a human donor in good health (CMV status not recorded). Some clones in this sample may be carry-over from other donors' samples.

Only a few counts were recorded for this clonotype. This chain's CDR3 is CASSESSCGATDTQYF. As DNA, the CDR3 is TGCGCCAGCAGTGAGTCGAGTTGTGGGGCCACAGATACGCAGTATTTT. The chain couples TRBV10-1 to TRBJ2-3, with D maybe TRBD1 (5 bases). Trimming took 0 bases from V and 2 from J, leaving 12 bases between them. The CDR3 consists of 16 residues. Germline values: CDR1 WNHNN, CDR2 SYGVQD (reference sequence).

This clonotype was seen ten or more times. The chain couples TRBV7-8 to TRBJ2-1; 7 bases are a match to TRBD1. The CDR3 contains 13 residues. The V and J ends lost 2 bases and 9 bases, in that order; junction bases with no gene match: 4. Germline V gene data show CDR1 as SGHVS and CDR2 as FQNEAQ. The CDR3 nucleotides are TGTGCCAGCAGCTTAACAGGGGTTGGTGAGCAGTTCTTC. Translated, it gives CASSLTGVGEQFF.

This clonotype has just a few counts. The chain combines TRBV25-1 with TRBJ1-3; the D is unclear. V gave up 3 bases and J gave up 3 bases, with 21 bases separating them. The CDR3 loop spans 18 amino acids. Looked up from germline, CDR1 is MGHDK and CDR2 is SYGVNS. The CDR3 loop reads CASSDPRGRASGGNTIYF. CDR3 in DNA: TGTGCCAGCAGTGACCCCCGCGGGAGGGCCTCCGGTGGAAACACCATATATTTT.

This clonotype was counted only a few times. The rearrangement joins TRBV29-1 to TRBJ1-1, with D perhaps matching TRBD1 (5 bases). V was clipped by 8 bases and J by 2 bases, with 12 bases between them. The CDR3 loop spans 12 amino acids. Per germline, CDR1 SQVTM and CDR2 ANQGSEA. DNA for the CDR3: TGCAGCTCTTCCGGGGCAAACACTGAAGCTTTCTTT. This codes for CSSSGANTEAFF.

This clonotype has just a few counts. This sequence joins TRBV6-2 or TRBV6-3 and TRBJ2-3, with D perhaps matching TRBD2 (6 bases). Per germline, CDR1 MNHEY and CDR2 SVGEGT. There are 13 residues in the CDR3. V was shortened by 6 bases and J by 4 bases, with 11 bases between the two germline ends. In nucleotides, the CDR3 is TGTGCCAGCAGCAGGGACTCACCAGATACGCAGTATTTT. Residues: CASSRDSPDTQYF.

This clonotype has ten or more counts. V usage is TRBV28 and J usage is TRBJ2-3; 10 bases agree with TRBD2. The CDR3 sequence is 15 residues long. J was trimmed by 1 base and V by 6 bases; bases with no gene match: 4. The germline gives CDR1 MDHEN, CDR2 SYDVKM. The CDR3 DNA sequence: TGTGCCAGCAGACTAGCGGGGCCACGCACAGATACGCAGTATTTT. It codes for CASRLAGPRTDTQYF.

This clonotype appeared many times. The J gene is TRBJ2-7, the V gene TRBV14; 7 nucleotides agree with TRBD1. This CDR3 comprises 15 residues. V lost 4 bases, J lost 1 base, and 7 bases stayed unmatched. Germline assignment: CDR1 SGHDN and CDR2 FVKESK. The CDR3 loop is CASSPPGQLSYEQYF. DNA for the CDR3: TGTGCCAGCAGCCCACCGGGACAGCTGTCCTACGAGCAGTACTTC.

This clonotype was recorded at least ten times. The genes are TRBV12-3 or TRBV12-4 and TRBJ2-5, with 14 bases lining up with TRBD2. The CDR3 is 16 residues long. V shed 8 bases and J 4 bases; nucleotides not matched to a gene: 9. The CDR3 loop reads CASLGTSGSKGETQYF. CDR3 DNA sequence: TGTGCCAGCCTCGGGACTAGCGGGAGTAAAGGAGAGACCCAGTACTTC.

This clonotype was observed many times. The chain is built from TRBV7-6 and TRBJ2-1; D is uncertain. Deletions cut 2 bases from V and 0 bases from J, with 11 bases between. The V gene's germline CDR1 is SGHVS and CDR2 FNYEAQ. This CDR3 has 16 residues. The CDR3 DNA reads as TGTGCCAGCAGCTTATTGACGGTTCCCTCCTACAATGAGCAGTTCTTC. This codes for CASSLLTVPSYNEQFF.

This clonotype was picked up many times. The rearrangement uses TRBV6-5 and TRBJ2-2; 12 bases agree with TRBD2. Germline CDR1 reads MNHEY; CDR2 reads SVGAGI. The CDR3 contains 18 residues. The junction had 10 bases not matched to a gene; V was cut back by 2 bases and J by 6 bases. The CDR3 is CASSYALAGGFKAGELFF. CDR3 nucleotides: TGTGCCAGCAGTTACGCACTAGCGGGAGGTTTTAAGGCCGGGGAGCTGTTTTTT.

This clonotype was observed many times. The chain uses TRBV6-1 and TRBJ1-5, with D possibly TRBD1 on 6 matching bases. CDR3 length: 13 residues. Trimming shortened V by 6 bases and J by 7 bases, and 13 bases separated the two germline ends. Germline V gene lookup returns CDR1 MNHNS and CDR2 SASEGT. CDR3 sequence (DNA): TGTGCCAGCAGGGACCCAGGGGTGCAGCCCCAGCATTTT. Its translation: CASRDPGVQPQHF.

This clonotype came up many times. V usage is TRBV7-2 and J usage is TRBJ1-1; D is ambiguous. The CDR3 is 16 residues long. Trimming stripped 4 bases from V and 3 bases from J, with 18 bases between. Germline V lookup: CDR1 SGHTA, CDR2 FQGNSA. The CDR3 nucleotides are TGTGCCAGCAGCTCCCCCTGGGGAGGACCCCACACTGAAGCTTTCTTT. Encoded protein: CASSSPWGGPHTEAFF.

This clonotype was recorded at least ten times. The rearrangement uses TRBV5-5 and TRBJ1-4, with D possibly matching TRBD1 (5 bases). V lost 1 base and J lost 3, with 10 bases in between. Germline loops: CDR1 SGHKS, CDR2 YYEKEE (reference sequence). The CDR3 totals 15 residues. CDR3 sequence (DNA): TGTGCCAGCAGCTTGCAGCCGGGACCTAATGAAAAACTGTTTTTT. Translation: CASSLQPGPNEKLFF. Full variable domain (outside the CDR3, taken from reference TRBV5-5 and TRBJ1-4): DAGVTQSPTHLIKTRGQQVTLRCSPISGHKSVSWYQQVLGQGPQFIFQYYEKEERGRGNFPDRFSARQFPNYSSELNVNALLLGDSALYLCASSLQPGPNEKLFFGSGTQLSVL.

Ten or more counts support this clonotype. This chain joins TRBV7-2 and TRBJ2-7, with D possibly being TRBD1 or TRBD2 (6 bases each). Trimming removed 4 bases from V and 0 bases from J, with 16 bases in between. This CDR3 is built from 16 residues. Germline-derived CDR1 and CDR2 are SGHTA and FQGNSA. The CDR3 region is CASSSLGGPSSYEQYF. The CDR3 DNA sequence: TGTGCCAGCAGCTCACTCGGGGGCCCTAGCTCCTACGAGCAGTACTTC.

In DNA form, the CDR3 reads TGTGCCAGCACCGACAAGGGCCCTTTCTATGGCTACACCTTC. It yields the protein CASTDKGPFYGYTF. This chain uses TRBV28 with TRBJ1-2; no clear D gene. The CDR3 has 14 amino acids. The V gene lost 7 bases and the J gene lost 4 bases, with 16 bases spanning the gap. Looked up from germline, CDR1 is MDHEN and CDR2 is SYDVKM.

The chain joins TRBV2 to TRBJ2-7; D perhaps matches TRBD1 (6 bases). The CDR3 extends over 12 amino acids. V lost 7 bases, J lost 5 bases, and 12 bases lay in between. Germline V gene lookup returns CDR1 SNHLY and CDR2 FYNNEI. This CDR3 is CASTDSADEQYF. The CDR3 DNA reads TGTGCCAGCACGGACAGTGCCGACGAGCAGTACTTC.

This clonotype was found many times. This chain joins TRBV7-2 and TRBJ1-2, with a weak D call TRBD1 (5 bases). V was trimmed by 5 bases and J by 5 bases, leaving 18 bases between them. Germline CDR1 and CDR2: SGHTA and FQGNSA. This CDR3 comprises 15 residues. The CDR3 DNA follows: TGTGCCAGCAGCCGGGAGGGGAGGTTGGAGTATGGCTACACCTTC. This translates into CASSREGRLEYGYTF.

This clonotype appeared many times. The chain combines TRBV12-5 with TRBJ2-3; 13 bases align to TRBD2. V lost 6 bases, J lost 5 bases, and 17 bases stayed unmatched. CDR3 length equals 19 residues. Germline CDR1 is LGHNT and CDR2 is FRNRAP. The CDR3 DNA follows: TGTGCTAGTGGCCGACGTCGGACTAGCGGGAGTTACGATGGAGATACGCAGTATTTT. Protein: CASGRRRTSGSYDGDTQYF.

This clonotype has at least ten counts. The V and J genes are TRBV20-1 and TRBJ2-1; 7 bases map to TRBD2. There are 12 residues in the CDR3. The V gene's germline CDR1 is DFQATT and CDR2 SNEGSKA (reference sequence). With V trimmed by 1 base and J by 7 bases, 1 base remained unmatched. CDR3 DNA: TGCAGTGCTAGAGGGGGGGGTAATGAGCAGTTCTTC. This gives the protein CSARGGGNEQFF.

This clonotype was seen ten or more times. The J gene is TRBJ2-2, the V gene TRBV7-2, with TRBD1 matching over 8 bases. Trimming removed 1 base from V and 5 bases from J; junction bases left unmatched: 9. Germline values: CDR1 SGHTA, CDR2 FQGNSA. This CDR3 is built from 17 residues. The CDR3 coding sequence is TGTGCCAGCAGCTTAGGCAGGGGGCGCGGTTGGACCGGGGAGCTGTTTTTT. This gives the protein CASSLGRGRGWTGELFF.

The V and J genes are TRBV5-6 and TRBJ2-3; 9 bases align to TRBD1. The CDR3 runs to 16 residues. J gave up 3 bases and V 6 bases, and 11 bases lay outside the gene matches. CDR1 is SGHDT and CDR2 is YYEEEE in the germline V gene. The CDR3 is CASTPPGTGSTDTQYF. In DNA, the CDR3 is TGTGCCAGCACCCCCCCGGGGACAGGGTCAACAGATACGCAGTATTTT. The whole variable domain, filled in from reference TRBV5-6 and TRBJ2-3, reads DAGVTQSPTHLIKTRGQQVTLRCSPKSGHDTVSWYQQALGQGPQFIFQYYEEEERQRGNFPDRFSGHQFPNYSSELNVNALLLGDSALYLCASTPPGTGSTDTQYFGPGTRLTVL.

The table lists this clonotype with a few counts. The V and J genes are TRBV9 and TRBJ2-1; D is unclear. Germline loops: CDR1 SGDLS, CDR2 YYNGEE. The germline V and J ends were trimmed by 5 bases and 3 bases, with 6 bases remaining between them. The length of the CDR3 is 12 residues. Here the CDR3 DNA reads TGTGCCAGCAGTAGGGACTACAATGAGCAGTTCTTC. Protein product: CASSRDYNEQFF.

This clonotype was recorded a few times. The CDR3 sequence is CASANEWGTGGISGANVLTF. CDR3 nucleotide sequence: TGTGCCAGTGCCAACGAGTGGGGGACAGGGGGCATCTCTGGGGCCAACGTCCTGACTTTC. The rearrangement links TRBV19 to TRBJ2-6; 12 nucleotides align to TRBD1. The V gene end was trimmed by 8 bases and the J gene end by 0 bases; junction bases not matched to a gene: 14. The germline V gene encodes CDR1 LNHDA and CDR2 SQIVND (reference sequence). The CDR3 covers 20 residues.

This chain uses TRBV19 with TRBJ1-3; D unclear. This CDR3 has 13 residues. Germline V gene data show CDR1 as LNHDA and CDR2 as SQIVND (reference sequence). The V gene lost 6 bases and the J gene lost 0 bases, with 6 bases spanning the gap. CDR3 coding DNA: TGTGCCAGTAGAATAAGCTCTGGAAACACCATATATTTT. Residues: CASRISSGNTIYF. Supplemented by reference TRBV19 and TRBJ1-3, the full variable domain reads DGGITQSPKYLFRKEGQNVTLSCEQNLNHDAMYWYRQDPGQGLRLIYYSQIVNDFQKGDIAEGYSVSREKKESFPLTVTSAQKNPTAFYLCASRISSGNTIYFGEGSWLTVV.

The rearrangement joins TRBV19 to TRBJ1-1, with D unclear. The CDR3 has 13 amino acids. V lost 5 bases and J 7 bases, leaving 14 bases between the germline ends. CDR1 and CDR2 from the germline V gene are LNHDA and SQIVND (reference sequence). CDR3 DNA: TGTGCCAGTAGTGACCAATCCCGAGGTGAAGCTTTCTTT. Protein product: CASSDQSRGEAFF.

This clonotype was seen ten or more times. V usage is TRBV7-2 and J usage is TRBJ1-1, with a weak D call TRBD1 (5 bases). Germline CDR1 SGHTA, CDR2 FQGNSA. The CDR3 sequence is 14 residues long. The V gene lost 3 bases and the J gene lost 4 bases, with 12 bases spanning the gap. In DNA, the CDR3 is TGTGCCAGCAGCTTTAAAATAGGGGTCACTGAAGCTTTCTTT. Translation: CASSFKIGVTEAFF.

This clonotype has ten or more counts. The rearrangement joins TRBV11-3 to TRBJ2-5, with 9 nucleotides matching TRBD1. This CDR3 spans 14 amino acids. The germline CDR1 and CDR2 sequences are SGHNT and YENEEA. J was trimmed by 2 bases and V by 4 bases; bases with no gene match: 2. DNA of the CDR3: TGTGCCAGCAGCTGGGACAGGGTACAAGAGACCCAGTACTTC. Encoded protein: CASSWDRVQETQYF.

Regarding this clonotype: Given a much more abundant clone one base away, this may be a read error. The rearrangement joins TRBV28 to TRBJ1-2; D remains ambiguous. The CDR3 sequence is 14 residues long. Looked up from germline, CDR1 is MDHEN and CDR2 is SYDVKM. CDR3 sequence: CASTPTGRTYGHTF. Written as DNA, the CDR3 is TGTGCCAGCACCCCCACCGGGCGGACCTATGGCCACACCTTC.

This clonotype was detected ten times or more. The J gene is TRBJ1-6, the V gene TRBV7-2; D gene unclear. The V end was cut by 0 bases, the J end by 10 bases, with 10 bases between. The germline V gene encodes CDR1 SGHTA and CDR2 FQGNSA. The CDR3 runs 14 residues. CDR3 in amino acids: CASSLAVRGSPLHF. The CDR3 DNA follows: TGTGCCAGCAGCTTAGCAGTCCGTGGATCACCCCTCCACTTT.